A few counts support the clone carrying this TCR beta chain. Antigen: not known. Each donor supplied around 10 milliliters of peripheral blood. The CDR3 consists of 15 residues. Germline loops: CDR1 LGHNA, CDR2 YSLEER. J lost 2 bases, V lost 3 bases, and 7 bases had no gene match. Combining a sample-barcoded 5' primer with a J-beta primer mix, a second PCR ran for roughly 6 to 12 cycles. From the 5' RACE reads, TCRdb called clonotypes with MiXCR, one entry per CDR3 protein. The table includes some 860,000 distinct CDR3 sequences, more than 55% detected once. This entry is derived from a study of blood T cells in healthy people across ages. General study results and limits: Long-lived and aged donors differed, with more naive CD4+ cells and higher diversity in the long-lived. Unsorted PBMC input precluded a conclusive naive versus antigen-experienced comparison.

The clonotype was recovered from a man aged 35 to 55 in good health. The sequenced sample was blood. The V call is TRBV4-3, the J call TRBJ2-7; 7 bases line up with TRBD1. The CDR3 region is CASSQNRGLTYEQYF. In nucleotides, the CDR3 is TGCGCCAGCAGCCAGAACAGGGGTTTGACCTACGAGCAGTACTTC.